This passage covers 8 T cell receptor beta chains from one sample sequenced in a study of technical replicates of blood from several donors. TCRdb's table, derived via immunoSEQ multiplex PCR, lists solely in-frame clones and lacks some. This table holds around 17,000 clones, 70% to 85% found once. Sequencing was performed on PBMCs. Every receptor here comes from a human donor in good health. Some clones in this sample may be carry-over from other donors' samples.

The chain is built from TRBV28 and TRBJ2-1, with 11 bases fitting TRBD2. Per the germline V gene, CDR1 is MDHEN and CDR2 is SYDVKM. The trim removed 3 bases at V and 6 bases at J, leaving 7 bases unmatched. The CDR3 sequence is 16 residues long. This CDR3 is CASSLLLAGGGNEQFF. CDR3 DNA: TGTGCCAGCAGTTTGCTGCTAGCGGGAGGAGGCAATGAGCAGTTCTTC.

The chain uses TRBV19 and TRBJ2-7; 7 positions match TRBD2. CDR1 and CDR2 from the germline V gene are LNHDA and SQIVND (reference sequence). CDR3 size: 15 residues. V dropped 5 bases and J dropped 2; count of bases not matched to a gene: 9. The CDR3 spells CASSRGGSSAYEQYF. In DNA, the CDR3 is TGTGCCAGTAGTCGGGGCGGGAGTAGCGCCTACGAGCAGTACTTC.

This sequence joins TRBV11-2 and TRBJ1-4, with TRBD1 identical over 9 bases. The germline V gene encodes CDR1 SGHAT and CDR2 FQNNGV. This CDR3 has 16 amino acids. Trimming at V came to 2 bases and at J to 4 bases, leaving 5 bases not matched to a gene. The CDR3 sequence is CASSLNSGQGNEKLFF. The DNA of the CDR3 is TGTGCCAGCAGCTTAAACTCGGGACAGGGTAATGAAAAACTGTTTTTT.

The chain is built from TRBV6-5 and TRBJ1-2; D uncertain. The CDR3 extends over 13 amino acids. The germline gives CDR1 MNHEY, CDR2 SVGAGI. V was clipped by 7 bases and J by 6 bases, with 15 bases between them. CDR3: CASTPQLGHGYTF. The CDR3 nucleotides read TGTGCCAGCACCCCACAGTTGGGCCATGGCTACACCTTC.

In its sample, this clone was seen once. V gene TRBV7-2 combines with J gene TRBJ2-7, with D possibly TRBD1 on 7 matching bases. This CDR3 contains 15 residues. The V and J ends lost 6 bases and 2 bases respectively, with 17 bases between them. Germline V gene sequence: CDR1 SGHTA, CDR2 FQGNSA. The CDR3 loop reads CASSQGGSRTYEQYF. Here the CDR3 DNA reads TGTGCCAGCAGTCAGGGGGGCTCGCGGACCTACGAGCAGTACTTC.

Here the CDR3 reads CASSLVGGRHNIYEQYF. In DNA, the CDR3 is TGTGCCAGCAGCTTGGTGGGCGGGAGGCATAACATCTACGAGCAGTACTTC. This chain links TRBV5-8 with TRBJ2-7; TRBD2 aligns across 8 bases. The CDR3 has 17 amino acids. CDR1 and CDR2 from the germline V gene are SGHTS and YDEGEE. The V gene end was trimmed by 0 bases and the J gene end by 3 bases; junction bases not matched to a gene: 11.

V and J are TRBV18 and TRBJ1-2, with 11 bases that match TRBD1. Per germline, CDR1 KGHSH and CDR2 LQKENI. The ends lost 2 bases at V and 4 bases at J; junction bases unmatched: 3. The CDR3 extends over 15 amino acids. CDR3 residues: CASSPGTGGTYGYTF. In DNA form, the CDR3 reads TGTGCCAGCTCACCAGGGACAGGGGGAACCTATGGCTACACCTTC.

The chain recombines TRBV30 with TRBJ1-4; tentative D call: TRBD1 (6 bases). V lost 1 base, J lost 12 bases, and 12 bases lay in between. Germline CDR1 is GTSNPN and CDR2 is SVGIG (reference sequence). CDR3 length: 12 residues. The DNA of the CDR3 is TGTGCCTGGAGTGACAGGGTCGACGAACTGTTTTTT. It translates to CAWSDRVDELFF.